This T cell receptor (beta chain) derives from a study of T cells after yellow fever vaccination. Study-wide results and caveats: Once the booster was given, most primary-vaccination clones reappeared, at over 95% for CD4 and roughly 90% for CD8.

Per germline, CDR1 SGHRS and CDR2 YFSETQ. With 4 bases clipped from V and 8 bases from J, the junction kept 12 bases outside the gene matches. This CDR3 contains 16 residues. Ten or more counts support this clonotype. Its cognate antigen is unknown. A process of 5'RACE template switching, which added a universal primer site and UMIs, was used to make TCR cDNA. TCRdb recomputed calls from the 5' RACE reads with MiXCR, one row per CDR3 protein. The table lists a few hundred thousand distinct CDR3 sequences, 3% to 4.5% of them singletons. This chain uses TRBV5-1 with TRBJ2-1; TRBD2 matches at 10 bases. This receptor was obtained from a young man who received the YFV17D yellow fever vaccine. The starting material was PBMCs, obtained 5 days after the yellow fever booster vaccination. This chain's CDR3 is CASSPPAGGPSDEQFF. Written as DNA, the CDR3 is TGCGCCAGCAGCCCCCCAGCGGGGGGGCCTTCGGATGAGCAGTTCTTC.